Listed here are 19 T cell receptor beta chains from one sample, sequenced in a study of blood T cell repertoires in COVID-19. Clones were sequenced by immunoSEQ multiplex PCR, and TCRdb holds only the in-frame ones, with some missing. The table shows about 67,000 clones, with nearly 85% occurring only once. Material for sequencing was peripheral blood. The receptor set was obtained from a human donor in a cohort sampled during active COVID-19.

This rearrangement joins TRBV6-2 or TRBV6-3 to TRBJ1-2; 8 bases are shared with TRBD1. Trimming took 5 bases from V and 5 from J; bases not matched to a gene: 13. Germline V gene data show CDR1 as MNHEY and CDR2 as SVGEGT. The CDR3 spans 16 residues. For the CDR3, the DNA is TGTGCCAGCAGTCCGCCGGGACAGGCCCCTTTTTATGGCTACACCTTC. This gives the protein CASSPPGQAPFYGYTF.

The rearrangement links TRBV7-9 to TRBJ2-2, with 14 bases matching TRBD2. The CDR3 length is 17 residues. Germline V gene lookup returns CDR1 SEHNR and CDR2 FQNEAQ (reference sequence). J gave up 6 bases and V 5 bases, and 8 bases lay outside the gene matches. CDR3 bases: TGTGCCAGCAGCCGGACTAGCGGGGGGCCGACAGCCGGGGAGCTGTTTTTT. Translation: CASSRTSGGPTAGELFF.

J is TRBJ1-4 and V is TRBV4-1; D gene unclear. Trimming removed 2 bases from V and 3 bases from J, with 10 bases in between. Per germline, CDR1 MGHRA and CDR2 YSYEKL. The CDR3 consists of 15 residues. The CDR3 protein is CASSQIWGANEKLFF. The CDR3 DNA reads TGCGCCAGCAGCCAAATCTGGGGAGCTAATGAAAAACTGTTTTTT.

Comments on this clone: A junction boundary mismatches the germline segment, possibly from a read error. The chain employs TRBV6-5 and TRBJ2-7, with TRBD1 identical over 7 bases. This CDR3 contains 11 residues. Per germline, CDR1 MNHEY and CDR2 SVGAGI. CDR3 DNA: TGTGCCAGCAGCGCACTTAGGGGGCTCGTCTTC. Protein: CASSALRGLVF.

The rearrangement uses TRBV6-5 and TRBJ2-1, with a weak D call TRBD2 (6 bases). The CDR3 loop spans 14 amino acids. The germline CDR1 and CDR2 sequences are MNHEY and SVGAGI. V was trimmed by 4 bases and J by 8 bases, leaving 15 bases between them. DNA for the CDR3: TGTGCCAGCAGTTCCCCGGGACTGCAGTATGAGCAGTTCTTC. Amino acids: CASSSPGLQYEQFF.

CDR3 amino acids: CASTWAGDINEKLFF. The DNA of the CDR3 is TGTGCCAGCACCTGGGCAGGGGATATTAATGAAAAACTGTTTTTT. The V call is TRBV6-5, the J call TRBJ1-4; D is possibly TRBD1 (6 bases). This CDR3 is 15 amino acids long. CDR1 and CDR2 from the germline V gene are MNHEY and SVGAGI. The V gene lost 7 bases and the J gene lost 4 bases, with 16 bases spanning the gap.

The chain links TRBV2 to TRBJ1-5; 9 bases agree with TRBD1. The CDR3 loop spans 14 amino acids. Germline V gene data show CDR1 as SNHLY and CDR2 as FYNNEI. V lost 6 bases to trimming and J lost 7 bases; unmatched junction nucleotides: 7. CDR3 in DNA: TGTGCCAGCAGCGGAGACAGGGGGTACCAGCCCCAGCATTTT. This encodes CASSGDRGYQPQHF.

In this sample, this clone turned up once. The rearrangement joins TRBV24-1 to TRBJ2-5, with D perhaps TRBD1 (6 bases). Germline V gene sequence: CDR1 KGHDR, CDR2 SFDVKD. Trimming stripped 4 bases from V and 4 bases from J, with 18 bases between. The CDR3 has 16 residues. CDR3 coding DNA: TGTGCCACCAGTGACGCGACAGGACCAAAGGGAGAGACCCAGTACTTC. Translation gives CATSDATGPKGETQYF.

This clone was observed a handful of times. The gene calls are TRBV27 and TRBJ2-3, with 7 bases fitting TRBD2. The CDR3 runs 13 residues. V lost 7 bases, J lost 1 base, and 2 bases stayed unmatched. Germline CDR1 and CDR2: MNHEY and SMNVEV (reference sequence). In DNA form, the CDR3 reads TGTGCCAGCACCCGGGGGGGCACAGATACGCAGTATTTT. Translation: CASTRGGTDTQYF.

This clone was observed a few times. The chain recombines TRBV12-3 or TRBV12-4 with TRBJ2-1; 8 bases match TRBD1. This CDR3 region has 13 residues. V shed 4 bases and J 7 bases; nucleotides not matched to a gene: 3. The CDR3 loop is CASSSTGGNEQFF. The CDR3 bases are TGTGCCAGCAGTTCAACAGGGGGGAATGAGCAGTTCTTC.

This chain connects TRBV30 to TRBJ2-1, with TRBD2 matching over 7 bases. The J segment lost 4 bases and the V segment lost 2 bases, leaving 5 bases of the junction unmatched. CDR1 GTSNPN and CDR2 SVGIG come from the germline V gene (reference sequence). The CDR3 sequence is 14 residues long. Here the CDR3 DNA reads TGTGCCTGGAGTTGGGGTAGCGGGTACAATGAGCAGTTCTTC. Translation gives CAWSWGSGYNEQFF.

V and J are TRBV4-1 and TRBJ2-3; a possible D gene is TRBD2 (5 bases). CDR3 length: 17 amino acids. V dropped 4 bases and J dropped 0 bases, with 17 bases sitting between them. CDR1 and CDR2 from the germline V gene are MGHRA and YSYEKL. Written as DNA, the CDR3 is TGCGCCAGCAGCCTGGGCGCTTCGGGGAGAAGCACAGATACGCAGTATTTT. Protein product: CASSLGASGRSTDTQYF.

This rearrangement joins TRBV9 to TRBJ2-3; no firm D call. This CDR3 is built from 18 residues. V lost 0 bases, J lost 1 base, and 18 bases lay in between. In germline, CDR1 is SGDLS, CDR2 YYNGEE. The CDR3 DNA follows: TGTGCCAGCAGCGTAGGGTCGATCTCCACTTCTGGCACAGATACGCAGTATTTT. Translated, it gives CASSVGSISTSGTDTQYF.

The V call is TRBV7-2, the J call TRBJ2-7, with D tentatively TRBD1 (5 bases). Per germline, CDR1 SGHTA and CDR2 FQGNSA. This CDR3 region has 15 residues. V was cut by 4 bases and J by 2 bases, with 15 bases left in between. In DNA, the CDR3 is TGTGCCAGCAGCTCGCCGTGGGGCGGAGCCTACGAGCAGTACTTC. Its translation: CASSSPWGGAYEQYF.

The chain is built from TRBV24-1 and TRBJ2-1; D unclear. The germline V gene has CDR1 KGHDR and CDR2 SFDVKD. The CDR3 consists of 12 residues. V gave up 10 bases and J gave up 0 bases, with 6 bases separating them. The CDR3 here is CATADSYNEQFF. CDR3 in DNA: TGTGCCACGGCGGACTCCTACAATGAGCAGTTCTTC.

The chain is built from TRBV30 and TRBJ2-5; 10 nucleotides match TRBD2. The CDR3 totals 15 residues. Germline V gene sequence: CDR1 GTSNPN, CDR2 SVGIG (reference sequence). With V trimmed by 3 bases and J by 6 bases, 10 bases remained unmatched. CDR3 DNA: TGTGCCTGGAGCGCCGGTAGCGGGGGGTCGAAGACCCAGTACTTC. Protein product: CAWSAGSGGSKTQYF.

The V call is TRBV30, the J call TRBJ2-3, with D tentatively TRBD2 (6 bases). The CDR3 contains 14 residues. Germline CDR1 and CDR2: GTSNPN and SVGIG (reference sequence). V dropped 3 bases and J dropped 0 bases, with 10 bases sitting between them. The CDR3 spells CAWRAGPSTDTQYF. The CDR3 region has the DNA TGTGCCTGGAGGGCGGGACCGAGCACAGATACGCAGTATTTT.

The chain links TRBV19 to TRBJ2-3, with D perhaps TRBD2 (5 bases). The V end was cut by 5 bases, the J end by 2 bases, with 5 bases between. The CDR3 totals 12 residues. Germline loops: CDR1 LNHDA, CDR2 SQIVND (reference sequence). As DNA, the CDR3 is TGTGCCAGTAGTCGGGACACAGATACGCAGTATTTT. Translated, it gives CASSRDTDTQYF.

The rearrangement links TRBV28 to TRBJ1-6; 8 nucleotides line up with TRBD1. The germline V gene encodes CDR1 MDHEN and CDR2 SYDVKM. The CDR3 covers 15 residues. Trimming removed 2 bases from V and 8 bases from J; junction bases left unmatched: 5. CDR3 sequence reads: CASSLPGQVDSPLHF. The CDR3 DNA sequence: TGTGCCAGCAGTTTACCGGGACAGGTGGATTCACCCCTCCACTTT.